The rows below give T cell receptor beta chains drawn from one sample of a study of human T cells and chemical hapten exposure. TCRdb reprocessed the RACE reads with MiXCR, giving one entry per CDR3 protein. Among tens of thousands of distinct CDR3 sequences listed, roughly a tenth were seen once. The sequenced sample was whole blood, obtained in connection with sensitization to the hapten diphenylcyclopropenone (DPC). The source of these receptors is a woman aged 40-49 years with alopecia areata. Some clones in this sample may be carry-over from other donors' samples. Each CDR3 is given with its conserved first and last residue. A D gene is named only where the DNA matches it firmly. Some rows mark clone size as missing; the rest say once, few, many or name a class of expanded clone.

D | J | V | size | CDR3 | DNA
- | TRBJ1-6 | TRBV5-5 | many | CASLFSYPHNSPLHF | TGTGCCAGCCTCTTTTCTTATCCTCATAATTCACCCCTCCACTTT
- | TRBJ2-2 | TRBV5-8 | - | CASSLWIGNTGELFF | TGTGCCAGCAGCTTGTGGATAGGGAACACCGGGGAGCTGTTTTTT
- | TRBJ1-4 | TRBV6-5 | few | CASRRGAVSEKLFF | TGTGCCAGCAGGCGGGGGGCAGTCAGTGAAAAACTGTTTTTT
TRBD1 | TRBJ2-5 | TRBV7-2 | - | CASSSRTGGAYKTQYF | TGTGCCAGCAGCTCACGGACAGGGGGCGCGTATAAGACCCAGTACTTC
- | TRBJ1-2 | TRBV18 | - | CASSPDTGYTF | TGTGCCAGCTCACCAGACACGGGCTACACCTTC
- | TRBJ2-1 | TRBV28 | - | CASSLASQGEQFF | TGTGCCAGCAGTTTGGCATCCCAGGGTGAGCAGTTCTTC
- | TRBJ2-7 | TRBV5-1 | - | CASSVGQFGYEQYF | TGCGCCAGCAGCGTAGGACAATTCGGATACGAGCAGTACTTC
- | TRBJ2-3 | TRBV7-6 | - | CASSLDPRTLDTQYF | TGTGCCAGCAGCTTAGATCCCCGGACACTAGATACGCAGTATTTT
- | TRBJ1-1 | TRBV12-3/TRBV12-4 | few | CASSPAGIEAFF | TGTGCCAGCAGCCCGGCAGGGATTGAAGCTTTCTTT
- | TRBJ2-1 | TRBV2 | - | CASWGDEQFF | TGTGCCAGCTGGGGGGATGAGCAGTTCTTC
TRBD2 | TRBJ2-7 | TRBV6-2/TRBV6-3 | - | CASGSSAGGGGQYF | TGTGCCAGCGGTTCGTCAGCGGGAGGAGGCGGGCAGTACTTC
TRBD1 | TRBJ1-1 | TRBV11-3 | few | CASSLNTGANTEAFF | TGTGCCAGCAGCTTAAATACAGGGGCGAACACTGAAGCTTTCTTT
TRBD2 | TRBJ2-3 | TRBV19 | few | CATRLAGGPADTQYF | TGTGCCACCCGGCTAGCGGGGGGGCCCGCAGATACGCAGTATTTT
TRBD1 | TRBJ2-5 | TRBV5-4 | few | CASSRADREETQYF | TGTGCCAGCAGCAGAGCCGACAGGGAAGAGACCCAGTACTTC
TRBD2 | TRBJ2-3 | TRBV20-1 | - | CSAAGGRTDTRYF | TGCAGTGCAGCGGGGGGGAGAACAGATACGCGGTATTTT
- | TRBJ2-1 | TRBV29-1 | many | CSVELPESSYNEQFF | TGCAGCGTTGAACTCCCTGAATCCTCCTACAATGAGCAGTTCTTC
- | TRBJ1-6 | TRBV7-6 | - | CASSLVTGLGNSPLHF | TGTGCCAGCAGCTTAGTGACGGGGCTGGGAAATTCACCCCTCCACTTT
- | TRBJ2-7 | TRBV10-3 | - | CASRGNEQYF | TGTGCCTCCCGAGGGAACGAGCAGTACTTC
- | TRBJ2-4 | TRBV6-6 | many | CATTGPKNIQYF | TGTGCCACGACAGGTCCGAAAAACATTCAGTACTTC
TRBD1 | TRBJ1-2 | TRBV20-1 | - | CSANDRAYGYTF | TGCAGTGCGAATGACAGGGCGTATGGCTACACCTTC
- | TRBJ1-5 | TRBV20-1 | many | CSASGEGNQPQHF | TGCAGTGCTTCAGGGGAGGGCAATCAGCCCCAGCATTTT
- | TRBJ2-7 | TRBV19 | many | CASSIRRAPSYEQYF | TGTGCCAGTAGTATACGGAGAGCTCCCTCCTACGAGCAGTACTTC
- | TRBJ1-2 | TRBV5-5 | many | CASSLEGSNHVLYGYTF | TGTGCCAGCAGCTTGGAGGGCAGCAACCACGTCCTCTATGGCTACACCTTC
- | TRBJ2-7 | TRBV10-3 | - | CAISGRAYEQYF | TGTGCCATCTCCGGCAGGGCCTACGAGCAGTACTTC
- | TRBJ2-2 | TRBV28 | - | CASSLFSGELFF | TGTGCCAGCAGTTTATTCTCCGGGGAGCTGTTTTTT
- | TRBJ2-2 | TRBV6-5 | few | CASSRDGSATGELFF | TGTGCCAGCAGTAGGGACGGATCCGCCACCGGGGAGCTGTTTTTT
TRBD1 | TRBJ2-1 | TRBV4-3 | many | CASSQGTGGSYNEQFF | TGCGCCAGCAGCCAAGGAACAGGGGGCTCCTACAATGAGCAGTTCTTC
TRBD1 | TRBJ1-5 | TRBV6-2/TRBV6-3 | many | CASSYHDRAGNQPQHF | TGTGCCAGCAGTTATCACGACAGGGCTGGCAATCAGCCCCAGCATTTT
- | TRBJ1-6 | TRBV28 | many | CASSDRDGLAVPLHF | TGTGCCAGCAGTGATCGGGACGGACTGGCGGTTCCCCTCCACTTT
- | TRBJ2-3 | TRBV15 | - | CATRGTDTQYF | TGTGCCACCAGGGGGACAGATACGCAGTATTTT
- | TRBJ2-1 | TRBV2 | many | CASSGTTERNEQFF | TGTGCCAGCAGTGGGACTACTGAAAGGAATGAGCAGTTCTTC
TRBD2 | TRBJ2-1 | TRBV10-3 | few | CAISEGTRGSYNEQFF | TGTGCCATCAGTGAGGGGACTAGAGGAAGCTACAATGAGCAGTTCTTC
- | TRBJ1-5 | TRBV18 | few | CASSPPGGRAQPQHF | TGTGCCAGCTCACCACCGGGGGGGCGGGCTCAGCCCCAGCATTTT
- | TRBJ1-5 | TRBV7-8 | many | CASSLQGEQPQHF | TGTGCCAGCAGCTTACAGGGCGAACAGCCCCAGCATTTT
- | TRBJ2-3 | TRBV13 | many | CASRTGGGTDTQYF | TGTGCCAGCAGGACGGGCGGCGGGACAGATACGCAGTATTTT
- | TRBJ2-6 | TRBV6-6 | many | CASSSSSSSSGANVLTF | TGTGCCAGCAGTTCGTCCAGTAGTTCCTCTGGGGCCAACGTCCTGACTTTC
- | TRBJ1-1 | TRBV29-1 | once | CSVEDLMNTEAFF | TGCAGCGTTGAAGATCTTATGAACACTGAAGCTTTCTTT
- | TRBJ2-7 | TRBV10-3 | many | CAISGDFPLHEQYF | TGTGCCATCAGTGGTGACTTCCCCCTCCACGAGCAGTACTTC
- | TRBJ1-3 | TRBV5-8 | - | CASRPWGSSGNTIYF | TGTGCCAGCAGACCTTGGGGGAGCTCTGGAAACACCATATATTTT
TRBD2 | TRBJ2-5 | TRBV7-8 | many | CASSPQGTSGGRRETQYF | TGTGCCAGCAGCCCCCAAGGGACTAGCGGGGGGCGGAGAGAGACCCAGTACTTC
- | TRBJ1-2 | TRBV7-2 | many | CASSLGLGDYGYTF | TGTGCCAGCAGCTTAGGGTTGGGAGACTATGGCTACACCTTC
TRBD2 | TRBJ2-1 | TRBV2 | few | CASSTGPYPPLAGPNEQFF | TGTGCCAGCAGTACCGGGCCCTACCCTCCCCTAGCGGGTCCCAATGAGCAGTTCTTC
- | TRBJ2-1 | TRBV7-2 | many | CASSLESGPSSYNEQFF | TGTGCCAGCAGCTTAGAGAGCGGACCGAGCTCCTACAATGAGCAGTTCTTC
- | TRBJ2-7 | TRBV14 | many | CASSRYGRGVTYEQYF | TGTGCCAGCAGCCGATACGGACGCGGGGTGACCTACGAGCAGTACTTC
TRBD1 | TRBJ1-1 | TRBV13 | many | CASSLGQGANAEAFF | TGTGCCAGCAGCTTAGGACAGGGGGCTAACGCTGAAGCTTTCTTT
- | TRBJ2-2 | TRBV12-3/TRBV12-4 | - | CASFWPGPPITGELFF | TGTGCCAGCTTCTGGCCCGGGCCGCCGATCACCGGGGAGCTGTTTTTT
- | TRBJ2-5 | TRBV2 | many | CASSVSSEVETQYF | TGTGCCAGCAGTGTTAGCTCCGAGGTAGAGACCCAGTACTTC
- | TRBJ1-4 | TRBV16 | - | CASSRVGGRKLFF | TGTGCCAGCAGCAGAGTCGGAGGGCGCAAACTGTTTTTT
- | TRBJ1-1 | TRBV3-1 | many | CASSQAQRGTEAFF | TGTGCCAGCAGCCAAGCCCAACGTGGGACTGAAGCTTTCTTT
TRBD1 | TRBJ1-4 | TRBV5-8 | few | CASSGDRGEEKLFF | TGTGCCAGCAGCGGTGACAGGGGTGAAGAAAAACTGTTTTTT
- | TRBJ2-3 | TRBV5-1 | many | CASSVGSGPGDTQYF | TGCGCCAGCAGCGTTGGATCTGGGCCGGGGGATACGCAGTATTTT
TRBD1 | TRBJ2-7 | TRBV20-1 | few | CSARGRTGSYEQYF | TGCAGTGCTAGAGGAAGGACAGGTTCCTACGAGCAGTACTTC
- | TRBJ1-1 | TRBV7-3 | few | CVSSLGPSNTEAFF | TGTGTCAGCAGCTTGGGCCCATCGAACACTGAAGCTTTCTTT
- | TRBJ1-2 | TRBV6-1 | - | CASSEGTGYTF | TGTGCCAGCAGTGAAGGGACGGGCTACACCTTC